The present entry profiles one T cell receptor (beta chain) with its context. Germline V gives CDR1 SGHRS, CDR2 YFSETQ. The V and J ends lost 0 bases and 0 bases respectively, with 9 bases between them. This CDR3 comprises 15 residues. The data derive from a study of cytomegalovirus exposure and HLA in healthy donors. PCR employed 60 Vbeta and 13 Jbeta primers. Sequencing was performed with immunoSEQ multiplex PCR; in TCRdb, only in-frame clones are kept and a portion is missing. The repertoire has fewer than 70,000 clones, roughly 84% of them found once; the top ten carry under 2%. The origin of this receptor is a human donor in good health. This rearrangement joins TRBV5-1 to TRBJ1-2; TRBD1 might be the D (5 bases). Sequenced: PBMCs. The CDR3 here is CASSLGQISNYGYTF. CDR3 coding DNA: TGCGCCAGCAGCTTGGGACAGATTTCTAACTATGGCTACACCTTC.